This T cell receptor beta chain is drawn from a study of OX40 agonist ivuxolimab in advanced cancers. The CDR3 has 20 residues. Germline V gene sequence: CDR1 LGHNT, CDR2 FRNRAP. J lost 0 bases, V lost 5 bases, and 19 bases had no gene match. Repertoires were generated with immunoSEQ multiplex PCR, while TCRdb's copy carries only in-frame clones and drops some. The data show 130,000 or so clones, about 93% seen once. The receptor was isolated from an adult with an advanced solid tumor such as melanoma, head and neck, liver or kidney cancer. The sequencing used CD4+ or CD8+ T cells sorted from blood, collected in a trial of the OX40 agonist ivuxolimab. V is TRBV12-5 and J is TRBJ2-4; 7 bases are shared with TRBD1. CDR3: CASGPDRAIPNPLAKNIQYF. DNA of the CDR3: TGTGCTAGTGGTCCTGACAGGGCCATTCCCAATCCACTAGCCAAAAACATTCAGTACTTC.